Listed below are T cell receptor beta chains from one sample, sequenced in a study of patients and donors after allogeneic stem cell transplantation. Each CDR3 protein is one row after TCRdb ran MiXCR on the RT-PCR reads. Here the sample spans approximately 430,000 distinct CDR3 sequences, about a sixth being singletons. Specimen: blood, either unsorted or a sorted T cell fraction (not recorded which). The source is a human donor who was either an allogeneic HSCT recipient or a stem cell or donor lymphocyte infusion donor (not recorded which). It is not recorded whose cells these are; they may come from a transplant donor. Each CDR3 is given with its conserved first and last residue. A D gene is named only where the DNA matches it firmly. Expanded clones are given a class, and other clones once, few, many or no size at all.

D	V	J	size	DNA	CDR3
-	TRBV6-1	TRBJ2-7	-	TGTGCCAGCAGTCCCTCCGGGGAATCAGGGTTCAACGAGCAGTACTTC	CASSPSGESGFNEQYF
-	TRBV12-3/TRBV12-4	TRBJ2-1	-	TGTGCCAGCAGCCAGGTTAGGATGGACTCCTACAATGAGCAGTTCTTC	CASSQVRMDSYNEQFF
-	TRBV24-1	TRBJ1-2	-	TGTGCCACCAGTGGGGGGATCTATGGCTACACCTTC	CATSGGIYGYTF
-	TRBV12-3/TRBV12-4	TRBJ2-1	many	TGTGCCAGCAGTTCCCCTTACTTTGAGCAGTTCTTC	CASSSPYFEQFF
-	TRBV4-3	TRBJ2-3	-	TGCGCCAGCAGCCAAGCGGCCTCTAAAGGAGATACGCAGTATTTT	CASSQAASKGDTQYF
TRBD2	TRBV11-2	TRBJ2-3	-	TGTGCCAGCAGCGGACTAGTAGGCACAGATACGCAGTATTTT	CASSGLVGTDTQYF
-	TRBV7-6	TRBJ1-2	-	TGTGCCAGCAGCTTAGCGCCAACCACATCGGGCTATGGCTACACCTTC	CASSLAPTTSGYGYTF
-	TRBV3-1	TRBJ1-1	-	TGTGCCAGCAGCCAAGATCGGAAGGGCCGTTTGAACACTGAAGCTTTCTTT	CASSQDRKGRLNTEAFF
-	TRBV3-1	TRBJ2-3	-	TGTGCCAGCAGCTCCCGCGGCAGGGGTGCACTCACAGATACGCAGTATTTT	CASSSRGRGALTDTQYF
TRBD1	TRBV2	TRBJ1-5	-	TGTGCCAGCAAACAGGGGTATAGCAATCAGCCCCAGCATTTT	CASKQGYSNQPQHF
TRBD1	TRBV11-2	TRBJ2-2	-	TGTGCCAGCAGCTTACGGGACAGCCTGAACACCGGGGAGCTGTTTTTT	CASSLRDSLNTGELFF
TRBD1	TRBV3-1	TRBJ2-1	many	TGTGCCAGCAGCCAAGCCTTCCACAGGGGAACAGAGCAGTTCTTC	CASSQAFHRGTEQFF
-	TRBV7-2	TRBJ2-7	few	TGTGCCAGCAGCTTATACCGGGGGACATCCTACGAGCAGTACTTC	CASSLYRGTSYEQYF
TRBD2	TRBV6-1	TRBJ2-1	many	TGTGCCAGCAGCCCCGGGACTAGTCACAATGAGCAGTTCTTC	CASSPGTSHNEQFF
-	TRBV6-2/TRBV6-3	TRBJ2-7	few	TGTGCCAGCAGTTACTCCGCGAGGATAGGAGCCATCTACGAGCAGTACTTC	CASSYSARIGAIYEQYF
-	TRBV15	TRBJ1-2	few	TGTGCCACCAGCAGAGAACAGGGAAACTATGGCTACACCTTC	CATSREQGNYGYTF
-	TRBV5-6	TRBJ1-1	few	TGTGCCAGCAGCACGCGGACAAGACCGAACACTGAAGCTTTCTTT	CASSTRTRPNTEAFF
TRBD2	TRBV5-1	TRBJ2-2	-	TGCGCCAGCAGCTTGGGGACTAGTCCCTTAGCCGGGGAGCTGTTTTTT	CASSLGTSPLAGELFF
-	TRBV5-4	TRBJ2-2	many	TGTGCCAGCAGCTTGGCCAGGGGCACCGGGGAGCTGTTTTTT	CASSLARGTGELFF
-	TRBV5-1	TRBJ1-1	-	TGCGCCAGCAGCTTCATGGGCGGGGCGCGAGGGAACACTGAAGCTTTCTTT	CASSFMGGARGNTEAFF
-	TRBV18	TRBJ2-7	-	TGTGCCAGCTCACCAAAGGCAGGTGGACTGGAGCACTACGAGCAGTACTTC	CASSPKAGGLEHYEQYF
-	TRBV18	TRBJ2-7	many	TGTGCCAGCTCACCACCGGTGGAGCCCTACGAGCAGTACTTC	CASSPPVEPYEQYF
-	TRBV5-1	TRBJ2-1	-	TGCGCCAGCAGCTTGATAGGTTACAATGAGCAGTTCTTC	CASSLIGYNEQFF
TRBD2	TRBV19	TRBJ2-1	few	TGTGCCAGTAGGCCTCGGCGGGAGGGAAACAATGAGCAGTTCTTC	CASRPRREGNNEQFF
TRBD2	TRBV10-3	TRBJ2-1	-	TGTGCCATCAGCCTCCCTGTAGCGGGGGTTTACAATGAGCAGTTCTTC	CAISLPVAGVYNEQFF
-	TRBV6-5	TRBJ2-4	-	TGTGCCAGCAGTTACCATGCATCAGGGGCAGCCAAAAACATTCAGTACTTC	CASSYHASGAAKNIQYF
TRBD1	TRBV7-3	TRBJ1-2	many	TGTGCCAGCAGTCGGGGACAGGGGGGCTATGGCTACACCTTC	CASSRGQGGYGYTF
-	TRBV12-3/TRBV12-4	TRBJ1-2	few	TGTGCCAGCAGGGCTTTTAGTAGGGTCGTCTATGGCTACACCTTC	CASRAFSRVVYGYTF
-	TRBV6-1	TRBJ2-7	-	TGTGCCAGCAGGCCCTCCGGGACGGTCGTCCACGAGCAGTACTTC	CASRPSGTVVHEQYF
TRBD1	TRBV5-4	TRBJ2-5	-	TGTGCCAGCACCGATGACAGGGGGTCGGGGGAGACCCAGTACTTC	CASTDDRGSGETQYF
TRBD1	TRBV11-3	TRBJ2-7	-	TGTGCCAGCAGCTTAGCTGGGGACAGCTCCTACGAGCAGTACTTC	CASSLAGDSSYEQYF
TRBD2	TRBV12-3/TRBV12-4	TRBJ2-5	many	TGTGCCAGCAGTTTCAAGCGGGGGCCTCTAATGAGGACCCAGTACTTC	CASSFKRGPLMRTQYF
-	TRBV21-1	TRBJ1-1	few	TGTGCCAGCAGCAGAGAATACAGGGGGCTGACTGAAGCTTTCTTT	CASSREYRGLTEAFF
-	TRBV7-9	TRBJ2-5	few	TGTGCCAGCAGCTTATTCCTACTTAGCGCCCTCGGGGAGACCCAGTACTTC	CASSLFLLSALGETQYF
-	TRBV7-3	TRBJ2-2	-	TGTGCCAGCAGCCCGATAGGGGGAACCGGGGAGCTGTTTTTT	CASSPIGGTGELFF
-	TRBV7-2	TRBJ2-3	many	TGTGCCAGCAGCTCTCATAGCGGTACCGCCACAGATACGCAGTATTTT	CASSSHSGTATDTQYF
-	TRBV29-1	TRBJ1-5	few	TGCAGCGTTGGGGATTCAGGGGATCAGCCCCAGCATTTT	CSVGDSGDQPQHF
-	TRBV4-1	TRBJ1-6	many	TGCGCCAGCAGCCAAGAAAGATTCTCCTATAATTCACCCCTCCACTTT	CASSQERFSYNSPLHF
TRBD1	TRBV9	TRBJ2-6	-	TGTGCCAGCAGCGTAGGAGGGACAGGGAGAGGCGGCGTCCCTGGGGCCAACGTCCTGACTTTC	CASSVGGTGRGGVPGANVLTF
-	TRBV4-2	TRBJ2-2	many	TGTGCCAGCAGCCCTCTCTCTTACACCGGGGAGCTGTTTTTT	CASSPLSYTGELFF
-	TRBV9	TRBJ2-5	-	TGTGCCAGCAGCGTAGACGACCAAGAGACCCAGTACTTC	CASSVDDQETQYF
-	TRBV7-9	TRBJ2-2	few	TGTGCCAGCAGCGTTTGGGGGGCTAGCGCGAACACCGGGGAGCTGTTTTTT	CASSVWGASANTGELFF
-	TRBV7-9	TRBJ2-7	-	TGTGCCAGCAGCCCTACCCCAGGGAAACACTACGAGCAGTACTTC	CASSPTPGKHYEQYF
TRBD2	TRBV5-5	TRBJ2-1	-	TGTGCCAGCAGCTTGGGGGGCGCTAGCGGGGGTCTGTATGAGCAGTTCTTC	CASSLGGASGGLYEQFF
-	TRBV25-1	TRBJ1-6	-	TGTGCCAGCAGTGAAGTCGATACAGGGTTTAATTCACCCCTCCACTTT	CASSEVDTGFNSPLHF
-	TRBV7-9	TRBJ2-7	many	TGTGCCAGCAGCCAACTTTACGAGCAGTACTTC	CASSQLYEQYF
TRBD1	TRBV6-1	TRBJ2-7	few	TGTGCCAGCAGAGACAGGGGGTACTACGAGCAGTACTTC	CASRDRGYYEQYF
-	TRBV19	TRBJ1-2	few	TGTGCCACTAGGGGACCCTACTCTCCTTCGAACTATGGCTACACCTTC	CATRGPYSPSNYGYTF
-	TRBV29-1	TRBJ1-2	many	TGCAGCGTTGACCTCTTGAACTATGGCTACACCTTC	CSVDLLNYGYTF
-	TRBV4-3	TRBJ2-1	few	TGCGCCAGCAGCCAAGATCCATGGGACCGGGGCTACAATGAGCAGTTCTTC	CASSQDPWDRGYNEQFF
-	TRBV6-2/TRBV6-3	TRBJ2-5	-	TGTGCCAGCACCGAGTCGGGGGCCCAAGAGACCCAGTACTTC	CASTESGAQETQYF
-	TRBV10-3	TRBJ2-2	many	TGTGCCTTCGGGACACAGAACACCGGGGAGCTGTTTTTT	CAFGTQNTGELFF
TRBD1	TRBV5-6	TRBJ1-1	many	TGTGCCAGCAGCTCGACAGGGGTGGACACTGAAGCTTTCTTT	CASSSTGVDTEAFF
TRBD1	TRBV12-3/TRBV12-4	TRBJ2-6	few	TGTGCCAGCAGTTTACGTCGGACAGGGGGTTCCGGGGCCAACGTCCTGACTTTC	CASSLRRTGGSGANVLTF